This record covers a single TCR beta chain. This sample was included in a study of shared clonotypes between healthy human individuals. Study at large: Aged between 18 and 49, the donors were a couple of women and three men.

Germline-derived CDR1 and CDR2 are MNHNY and SVGAGI (reference sequence). CDR3 length equals 13 residues. With V trimmed by 4 bases and J by 4 bases, 3 bases remained unmatched. Sequenced by immunoSEQ multiplex PCR; TCRdb stores in-frame clones only, minus some. The table records fewer than 650,000 clones, 76% of them present only once. The donor population consisted of healthy HIV-negative adults with no recent acute infections or vaccinations. All of the donors resided in Nashville, Tennessee, and each was a Caucasian adult. J is TRBJ1-1 and V is TRBV6-6; 7 bases are a match to TRBD1. The clonotype was recovered from a woman in her forties in good health. Some clones in this sample may be carry-over from other donors' samples. Material for sequencing was PBMCs. The CDR3 here is CASSWTGSTEAFF. The CDR3 nucleotides read TGTGCCAGCAGTTGGACAGGTTCCACTGAAGCTTTCTTT.